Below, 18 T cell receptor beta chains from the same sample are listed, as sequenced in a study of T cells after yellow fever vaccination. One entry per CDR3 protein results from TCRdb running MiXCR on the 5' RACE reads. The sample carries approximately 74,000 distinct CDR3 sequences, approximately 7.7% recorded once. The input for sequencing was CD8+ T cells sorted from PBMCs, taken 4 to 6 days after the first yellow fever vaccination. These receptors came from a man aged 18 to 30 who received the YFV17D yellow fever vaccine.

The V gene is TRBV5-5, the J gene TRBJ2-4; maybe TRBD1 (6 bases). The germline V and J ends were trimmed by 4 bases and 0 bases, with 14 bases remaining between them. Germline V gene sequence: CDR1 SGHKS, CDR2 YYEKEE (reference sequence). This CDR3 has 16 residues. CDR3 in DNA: TGTGCCAGCAGCCCGAAAGGGGGAGTAGCCAAAAACATTCAGTACTTC. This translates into CASSPKGGVAKNIQYF. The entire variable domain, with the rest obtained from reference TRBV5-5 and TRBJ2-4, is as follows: DAGVTQSPTHLIKTRGQQVTLRCSPISGHKSVSWYQQVLGQGPQFIFQYYEKEERGRGNFPDRFSARQFPNYSSELNVNALLLGDSALYLCASSPKGGVAKNIQYFGAGTRLSVL.

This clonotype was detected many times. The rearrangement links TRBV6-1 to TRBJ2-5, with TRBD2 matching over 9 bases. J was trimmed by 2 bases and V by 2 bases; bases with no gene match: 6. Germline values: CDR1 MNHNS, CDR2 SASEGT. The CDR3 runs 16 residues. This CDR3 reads CASSELGGGGQETQYF. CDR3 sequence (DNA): TGTGCCAGCAGTGAACTCGGCGGGGGGGGGCAAGAGACCCAGTACTTC.

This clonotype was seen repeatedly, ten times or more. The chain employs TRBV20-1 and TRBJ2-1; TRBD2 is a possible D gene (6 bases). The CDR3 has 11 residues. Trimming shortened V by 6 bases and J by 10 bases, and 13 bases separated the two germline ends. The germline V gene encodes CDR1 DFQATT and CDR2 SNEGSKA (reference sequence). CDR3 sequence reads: CSARDSREQFF. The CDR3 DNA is TGCAGTGCCCGGGACTCGCGCGAGCAGTTCTTC.

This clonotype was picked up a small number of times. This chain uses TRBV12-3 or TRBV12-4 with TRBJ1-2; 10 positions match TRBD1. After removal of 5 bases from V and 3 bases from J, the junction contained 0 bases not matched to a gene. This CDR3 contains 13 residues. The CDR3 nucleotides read TGTGCCAGCAGTGGGACAGGGGACTATGGCTACACCTTC. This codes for CASSGTGDYGYTF.

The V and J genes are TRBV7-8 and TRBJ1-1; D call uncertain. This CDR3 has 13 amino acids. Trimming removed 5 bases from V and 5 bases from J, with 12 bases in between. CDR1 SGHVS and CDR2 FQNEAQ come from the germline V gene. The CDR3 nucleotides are TGTGCCAGCAGCAGAGGACCGGGAACTGAAGCTTTCTTT. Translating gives CASSRGPGTEAFF.

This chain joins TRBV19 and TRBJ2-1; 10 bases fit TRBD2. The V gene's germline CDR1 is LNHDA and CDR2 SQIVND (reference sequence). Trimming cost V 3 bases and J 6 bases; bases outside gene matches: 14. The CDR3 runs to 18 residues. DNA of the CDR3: TGTGCCAGTAGTATCTGGGCTAGCGGGGGACACACGGGCAATGAGCAGTTCTTC. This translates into CASSIWASGGHTGNEQFF.

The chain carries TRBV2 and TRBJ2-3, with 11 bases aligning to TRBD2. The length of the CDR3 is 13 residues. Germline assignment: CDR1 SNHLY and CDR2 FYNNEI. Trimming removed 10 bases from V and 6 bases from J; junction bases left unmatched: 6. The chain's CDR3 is CAIQLAGEDTQYF. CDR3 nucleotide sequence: TGTGCCATCCAACTAGCGGGGGAGGATACGCAGTATTTT.

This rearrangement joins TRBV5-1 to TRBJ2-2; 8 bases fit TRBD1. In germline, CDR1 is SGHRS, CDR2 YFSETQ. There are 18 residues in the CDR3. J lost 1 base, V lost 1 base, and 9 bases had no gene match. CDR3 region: CASSLPLRTGWNTGELFF. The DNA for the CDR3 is TGCGCCAGCAGCTTGCCCCTAAGGACAGGGTGGAACACCGGGGAGCTGTTTTTT.

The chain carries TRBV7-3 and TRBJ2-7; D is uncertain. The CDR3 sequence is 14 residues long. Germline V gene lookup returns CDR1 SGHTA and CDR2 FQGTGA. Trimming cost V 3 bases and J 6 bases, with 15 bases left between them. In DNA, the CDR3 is TGTGCCAGCAGCTTCAATGAGAGGTCCGGCGAGCAGTACTTC. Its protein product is CASSFNERSGEQYF. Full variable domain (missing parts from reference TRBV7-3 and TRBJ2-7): GAGVSQTPSNKVTEKGKYVELRCDPISGHTALYWYRQSLGQGPEFLIYFQGTGAADDSGLPNDRFFAVRPEGSVSTLKIQRTERGDSAVYLCASSFNERSGEQYFGPGTRLTVT.

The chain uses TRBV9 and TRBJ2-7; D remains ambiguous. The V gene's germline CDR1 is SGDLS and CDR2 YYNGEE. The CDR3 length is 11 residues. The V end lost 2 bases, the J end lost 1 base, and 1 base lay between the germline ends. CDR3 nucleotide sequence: TGTGCCAGCAGCGTTTCCTACGAGCAGTACGTC. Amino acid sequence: CASSVSYEQYV.

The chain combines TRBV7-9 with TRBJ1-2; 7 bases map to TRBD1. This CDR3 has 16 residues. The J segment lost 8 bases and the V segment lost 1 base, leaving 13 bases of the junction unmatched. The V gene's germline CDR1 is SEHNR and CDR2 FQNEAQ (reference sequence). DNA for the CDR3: TGTGCCAGCAGCTTAGACGCGACAGGGAGTCTCCGGGGCTACACCTTC. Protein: CASSLDATGSLRGYTF.

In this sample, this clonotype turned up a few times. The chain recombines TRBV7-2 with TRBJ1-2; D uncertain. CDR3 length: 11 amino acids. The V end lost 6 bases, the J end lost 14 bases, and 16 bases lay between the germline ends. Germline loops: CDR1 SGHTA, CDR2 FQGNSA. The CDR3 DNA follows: TGTGCCAGCAGTCCAGGCGGGCAAGTGACCTTC. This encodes CASSPGGQVTF.

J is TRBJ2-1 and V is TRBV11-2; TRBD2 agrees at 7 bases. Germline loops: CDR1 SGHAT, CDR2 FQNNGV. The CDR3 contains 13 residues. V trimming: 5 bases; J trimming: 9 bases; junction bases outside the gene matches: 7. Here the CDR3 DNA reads TGTGCCAGCAGCAGGACCACGGGGGGTGAGCAGTTCTTC. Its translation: CASSRTTGGEQFF.

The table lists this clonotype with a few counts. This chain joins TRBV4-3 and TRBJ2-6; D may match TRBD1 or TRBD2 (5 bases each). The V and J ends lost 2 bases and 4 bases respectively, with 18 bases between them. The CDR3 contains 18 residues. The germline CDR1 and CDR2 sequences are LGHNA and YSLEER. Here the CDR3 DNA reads TGCGCCAGCAGCCAACCAATCGGCTTTGGGACCGGGGCCAACGTCCTGACTTTC. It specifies CASSQPIGFGTGANVLTF.

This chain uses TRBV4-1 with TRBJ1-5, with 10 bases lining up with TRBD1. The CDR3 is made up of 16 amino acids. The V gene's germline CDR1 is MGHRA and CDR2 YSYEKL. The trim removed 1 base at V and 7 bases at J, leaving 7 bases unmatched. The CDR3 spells CASSQGPGQGWQPQHF. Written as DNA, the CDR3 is TGCGCCAGCAGCCAAGGTCCGGGACAGGGGTGGCAGCCCCAGCATTTT.

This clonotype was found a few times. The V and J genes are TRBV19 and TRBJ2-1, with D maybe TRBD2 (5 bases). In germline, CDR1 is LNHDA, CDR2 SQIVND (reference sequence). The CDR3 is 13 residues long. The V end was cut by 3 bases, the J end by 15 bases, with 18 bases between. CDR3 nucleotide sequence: TGTGCCAGTAGTATCTCGGGAAGTCCCGACCGGTTCTTC. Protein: CASSISGSPDRFF.

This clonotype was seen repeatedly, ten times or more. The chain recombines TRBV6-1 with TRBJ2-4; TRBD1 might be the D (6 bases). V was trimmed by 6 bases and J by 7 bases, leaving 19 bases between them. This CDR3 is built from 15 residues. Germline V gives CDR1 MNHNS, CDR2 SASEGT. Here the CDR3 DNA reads TGTGCCAGCAGCCAGCCCGATGGACAGAAGAACATTCAGTACTTC. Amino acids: CASSQPDGQKNIQYF.

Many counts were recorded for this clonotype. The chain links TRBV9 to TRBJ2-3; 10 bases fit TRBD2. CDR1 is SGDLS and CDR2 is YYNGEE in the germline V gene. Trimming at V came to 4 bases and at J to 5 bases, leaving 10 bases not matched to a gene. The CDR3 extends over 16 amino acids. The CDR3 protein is CASSHSGGAGGDTQYF. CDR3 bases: TGTGCCAGCAGCCACAGCGGGGGGGCCGGAGGAGATACGCAGTATTTT.